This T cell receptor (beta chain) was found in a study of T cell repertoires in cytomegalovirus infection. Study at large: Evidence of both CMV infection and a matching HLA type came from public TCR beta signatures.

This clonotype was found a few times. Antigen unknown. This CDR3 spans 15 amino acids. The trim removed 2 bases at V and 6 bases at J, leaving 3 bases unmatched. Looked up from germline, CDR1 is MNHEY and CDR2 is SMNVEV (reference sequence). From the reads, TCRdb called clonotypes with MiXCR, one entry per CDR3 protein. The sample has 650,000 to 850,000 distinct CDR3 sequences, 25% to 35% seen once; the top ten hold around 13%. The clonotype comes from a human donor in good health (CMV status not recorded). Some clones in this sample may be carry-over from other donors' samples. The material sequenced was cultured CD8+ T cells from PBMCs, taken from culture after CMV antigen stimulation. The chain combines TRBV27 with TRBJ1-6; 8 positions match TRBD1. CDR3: CASSLQGAINSPLHF. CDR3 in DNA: TGTGCCAGCAGTTTACAGGGGGCGATTAATTCACCCCTCCACTTT.